This T cell receptor (beta chain) was sequenced during a study of blood T cell repertoires in COVID-19. At the level of the study: There were acute and convalescent COVID-19 samples, and they came from the United States, Italy and Spain. T cells, B-cell-depleted T cells, or PBMCs supplied cDNA or gDNA.

Under the authors' procedure: Cell counts per sample came from amplifying reference gene primers. Clones were read by immunoSEQ multiplex PCR, and TCRdb kept only the in-frame ones, dropping some. V and J calls and clone size are copied from that table; D and trimming were computed from the DNA. This sample yields 350,000 or so clones, of which around 82% are seen a single time; 2.5% to 3% belongs to the top ten. The germline CDR1 and CDR2 sequences are SGHNT and YYREEE (reference sequence). Inclusive of both ends, the CDR3 amounts to 11 amino acids. As to this clone: Lacking the conserved final phenylalanine or tryptophan, this CDR3 likely reflects a read error. No DNA is shown, since the ends of the CDR3 on it are uncertain; the CDR3 is the one TCRdb lists.

The clonotype was recovered from a man aged 25-45 years with active or convalescent COVID-19. Sequenced: peripheral blood. The rearrangement links TRBV5-4 to TRBJ1-1; TRBD1 is the table's D call, not checked against the DNA. This CDR3 is CASSSRQGLDY.